These 25 T cell receptor beta chains originate from one sample sequenced in a study of response to subunit inactivated influenza vaccine. TCRdb recomputed calls from the RT-PCR reads with MiXCR, one row per CDR3 protein. The profile shows 650,000 to 800,000 distinct CDR3 sequences, about 14% of them singletons. The starting material was PBMCs from blood, obtained 14 to 15 days before vaccination. These TCRs come from a man between 45 and 60 years old who received an inactivated influenza vaccine.

This chain joins TRBV20-1 and TRBJ2-2; weak D call: TRBD2 (6 bases). The CDR3 runs to 16 residues. V was shortened by 4 bases and J by 5 bases, with 20 bases between the two germline ends. Per the germline V gene, CDR1 is DFQATT and CDR2 is SNEGSKA (reference sequence). CDR3 amino acids: CSAIVSAPAGTGELFF. DNA of the CDR3: TGCAGTGCTATCGTTAGCGCTCCTGCGGGAACCGGGGAGCTGTTTTTT.

This clonotype appeared a few times. The V gene is TRBV29-1, the J gene TRBJ1-1; perhaps TRBD1 as D (6 bases). Germline V gene sequence: CDR1 SQVTM, CDR2 ANQGSEA. The CDR3 loop spans 15 amino acids. The ends were cut back, 7 bases at V and 4 bases at J, with 22 bases in the middle. CDR3 amino acids: CSADAQGREATEAFF. The CDR3 DNA is TGCAGCGCCGATGCACAGGGCAGGGAGGCCACTGAAGCTTTCTTT.

This chain links TRBV6-2 or TRBV6-3 with TRBJ1-5; D not resolved. This CDR3 has 15 residues. CDR1 is MNHEY and CDR2 is SVGEGT in the germline V gene. V lost 7 bases, J lost 2 bases, and 15 bases lay in between. Here the CDR3 reads CASTPLGIGNQPQHF. The CDR3 nucleotides are TGTGCCAGCACCCCCCTGGGGATTGGCAATCAGCCCCAGCATTTT.

This clonotype turned up a few times. The rearrangement joins TRBV6-2 or TRBV6-3 to TRBJ2-5, with a weak D call TRBD2 (6 bases). The V gene's germline CDR1 is MNHEY and CDR2 SVGEGT. The V gene lost 2 bases and the J gene lost 7 bases, with 26 bases spanning the gap. CDR3 size: 18 residues. The DNA of the CDR3 is TGTGCCAGCAGTTACGATCCTGACCGGGACTCAGTACCGGGGACCCAGTACTTC. Its translation: CASSYDPDRDSVPGTQYF.

This clonotype occurred a few times. The V and J genes are TRBV6-2 or TRBV6-3 and TRBJ2-1, with D perhaps TRBD1 (6 bases). CDR1 is MNHEY, CDR2 SVGEGT, per germline. V was trimmed by 5 bases and J by 1 base, leaving 15 bases between them. The CDR3 spans 16 residues. The CDR3 reads CASSPQGRGSYNEQFF. In DNA, the CDR3 is TGTGCCAGCAGTCCCCAGGGTAGGGGGTCCTACAATGAGCAGTTCTTC.

The chain uses TRBV20-1 and TRBJ1-5, with 10 bases fitting TRBD1. Germline CDR1 reads DFQATT; CDR2 reads SNEGSKA (reference sequence). This CDR3 contains 12 residues. The ends lost 5 bases at V and 6 bases at J; junction bases unmatched: 1. CDR3 region: CSAGQGGQPQHF. The CDR3 nucleotides are TGCAGTGCTGGACAGGGGGGTCAGCCCCAGCATTTT.

This clonotype was picked up a small number of times. The chain has TRBV7-8 and TRBJ2-7, with 10 bases that match TRBD2. The CDR3 loop spans 16 amino acids. Trimming took 5 bases from V and 4 from J; bases not matched to a gene: 11. Germline loops: CDR1 SGHVS, CDR2 FQNEAQ. This chain's CDR3 is CASSPRISGGTYEQYF. The CDR3 DNA sequence: TGTGCCAGCAGCCCCCGTATTAGCGGGGGGACGTACGAGCAGTACTTC.

In this sample, this clonotype turned up a few times. This chain joins TRBV15 and TRBJ1-2; 7 bases are a match to TRBD1. The CDR3 contains 13 residues. Germline assignment: CDR1 LNHNV and CDR2 YYDKDF (reference sequence). Losses at the gene ends were 4 bases for V and 7 bases for J; bases not matched to a gene: 6. DNA of the CDR3: TGTGCCACCAGCAACAGGGGTATCAGTGGCTACACCTTC. Translated, it gives CATSNRGISGYTF.

The chain joins TRBV4-3 to TRBJ2-4, with a tentative D call TRBD2 (6 bases). The V end was cut by 1 base, the J end by 9 bases, with 10 bases between. Germline V gene data show CDR1 as LGHNA and CDR2 as YSLEER. This CDR3 comprises 13 residues. The CDR3 DNA follows: TGCGCCAGCAGCCAAGGAATGGAGGGCATTCAGTACTTC. This codes for CASSQGMEGIQYF.

The chain couples TRBV20-1 to TRBJ1-5; no definite D call. CDR3 length: 12 residues. Germline CDR1 reads DFQATT; CDR2 reads SNEGSKA (reference sequence). Trimming took off 2 bases at V and 4 bases at J, with 6 bases between the two ends. The CDR3 DNA sequence: TGCAGTGCTAGACAGCAAAATCAGCCCCAGCATTTT. It yields the protein CSARQQNQPQHF.

The J gene is TRBJ2-7, the V gene TRBV6-1; 10 bases map to TRBD1. Per the germline V gene, CDR1 is MNHNS and CDR2 is SASEGT. J lost 0 bases, V lost 7 bases, and 9 bases had no gene match. The CDR3 has 16 amino acids. The CDR3 DNA reads as TGTGCCAGCAAGGAGGGACAGGGGCGATTCTCCTACGAGCAGTACTTC. Amino acids: CASKEGQGRFSYEQYF.

This clonotype was observed a handful of times. The chain employs TRBV6-1 and TRBJ2-1; D tentatively fits TRBD1 or TRBD2 (5 bases each). This CDR3 region has 16 residues. V was shortened by 1 base and J by 0 bases, with 10 bases between the two germline ends. Germline CDR1 is MNHNS and CDR2 is SASEGT. CDR3 coding DNA: TGTGCCAGCAGTGAAGGTCCTGGGGGCTCCTACAATGAGCAGTTCTTC. Translating gives CASSEGPGGSYNEQFF.

This chain uses TRBV7-9 with TRBJ2-7; D may be TRBD1 (5 bases). The V and J ends lost 5 bases and 3 bases respectively, with 14 bases between them. CDR3 size: 14 residues. Germline V gene data show CDR1 as SEHNR and CDR2 as FQNEAQ (reference sequence). The CDR3 reads CASSTHGRGYEQYF. For the CDR3, the DNA is TGTGCCAGCAGCACACACGGAAGGGGCTACGAGCAGTACTTC.

The V call is TRBV9, the J call TRBJ2-3; TRBD2 agrees at 9 bases. The germline gives CDR1 SGDLS, CDR2 YYNGEE. The CDR3 has 16 amino acids. With V trimmed by 3 bases and J by 4 bases, 9 bases remained unmatched. The CDR3 nucleotides read TGTGCCAGCAGCGCAACCGGGACTAGCAAGCCAGATACGCAGTATTTT. This codes for CASSATGTSKPDTQYF.

The chain recombines TRBV20-1 with TRBJ2-4; 8 positions agree with TRBD2. The CDR3 consists of 16 residues. From germline, CDR1 is DFQATT and CDR2 SNEGSKA (reference sequence). J was trimmed by 7 bases and V by 2 bases; bases with no gene match: 13. The CDR3 sequence is CSARLAGTRVANIQYF. CDR3 DNA: TGCAGTGCTAGATTGGCCGGGACTAGAGTAGCGAACATTCAGTACTTC.

The sample holds a few counts of this clonotype. The chain is built from TRBV15 and TRBJ2-5; no clear D. Germline V gene sequence: CDR1 LNHNV, CDR2 YYDKDF (reference sequence). The CDR3 covers 14 residues. Trimming left V 0 bases short and J 1 base short, with 6 bases between. The CDR3 sequence: CATSREGFQETQYF. The CDR3 DNA sequence: TGTGCCACCAGCAGAGAAGGCTTCCAAGAGACCCAGTACTTC.

This clonotype has just a few counts. The gene calls are TRBV6-2 or TRBV6-3 and TRBJ1-1; 7 bases match TRBD1. Per the germline V gene, CDR1 is MNHEY and CDR2 is SVGEGT. This CDR3 is built from 13 residues. V shed 11 bases and J 1 base; nucleotides not matched to a gene: 7. The DNA of the CDR3 is TGTGCCGGCAAAGGGGGCCCGAACACTGAAGCTTTCTTT. Translated: CAGKGGPNTEAFF.

This clonotype was recorded many times. The chain couples TRBV10-3 to TRBJ2-2, with D tentatively TRBD2 (7 bases). Trimming stripped 0 bases from V and 0 bases from J, with 17 bases between. The CDR3 contains 19 residues. Germline V gene lookup returns CDR1 ENHRY and CDR2 SYGVKD. The CDR3 here is CAISESSTSGGPNTGELFF. DNA of the CDR3: TGTGCCATCAGTGAGTCATCAACCTCGGGGGGCCCGAACACCGGGGAGCTGTTTTTT.

In this sample, this clonotype turned up many times. The chain has TRBV6-5 and TRBJ2-1; 10 bases are a match to TRBD2. The CDR3 is 14 amino acids. Germline V lookup: CDR1 MNHEY, CDR2 SVGAGI. Unmatched junction bases numbered 3, after V lost 6 bases and J lost 4 bases. The CDR3 DNA reads as TGTGCCAGCAGGACTAGCGGGCAGTACAATGAGCAGTTCTTC. This sequence encodes CASRTSGQYNEQFF.

The genes are TRBV18 and TRBJ2-7; a weak D match, TRBD1 (6 bases). Germline lookup yields CDR1 KGHSH and CDR2 LQKENI. V lost 3 bases to trimming and J lost 3 bases, with 15 bases between them. There are 15 residues in the CDR3. CDR3 residues: CASSPMGAAGYEQYF. CDR3 in DNA: TGTGCCAGCTCACCGATGGGGGCAGCTGGCTACGAGCAGTACTTC. The full variable domain, rest sourced from reference TRBV18 and TRBJ2-7, is NAGVMQNPRHLVRRRGQEARLRCSPMKGHSHVYWYRQLPEEGLKFMVYLQKENIIDESGMPKERFSAEFPKEGPSILRIQQVVRGDSAAYFCASSPMGAAGYEQYFGPGTRLTVT.

V gene TRBV27 combines with J gene TRBJ2-2; unclear D gene. V shed 6 bases and J shed 4 bases, with 15 bases lying between them. Germline V gene data show CDR1 as MNHEY and CDR2 as SMNVEV (reference sequence). CDR3 length: 15 amino acids. As DNA, the CDR3 is TGTGCCAGCAGGGGATCCCCCACGGGCACCGGGGAGCTGTTTTTT. Residues: CASRGSPTGTGELFF.

This clonotype has a handful of counts. The V gene is TRBV14, the J gene TRBJ1-1; no clear D. The CDR3 loop spans 15 amino acids. The germline V gene encodes CDR1 SGHDN and CDR2 FVKESK. The V and J ends lost 6 bases and 2 bases respectively, with 16 bases between them. The chain's CDR3 is CASRRLDDLNTEAFF. The CDR3 region has the DNA TGTGCCAGCAGGCGGCTTGACGACCTAAACACTGAAGCTTTCTTT.

CDR3 sequence: CASSHGISGLPYEQYF. CDR3 nucleotides: TGCGCCAGCAGCCACGGGATTAGCGGGCTCCCCTACGAGCAGTACTTC. The chain recombines TRBV4-3 with TRBJ2-7; 7 nucleotides match TRBD2. J gave up 2 bases and V 3 bases, and 10 bases lay outside the gene matches. Germline V gene data show CDR1 as LGHNA and CDR2 as YSLEER. The CDR3 sequence is 16 residues long.

The table lists this clonotype with a few counts. The J gene is TRBJ2-4, the V gene TRBV12-3 or TRBV12-4; 12 bases are a match to TRBD1. This CDR3 comprises 14 residues. V shed 6 bases and J 8 bases; nucleotides not matched to a gene: 5. CDR3 DNA sequence: TGTGCCAGCAGCCAGGGACAGGGGGCTTACATTCAGTACTTC. This codes for CASSQGQGAYIQYF.

This clonotype was seen only a few times. The chain carries TRBV6-5 and TRBJ1-2, with D tentatively TRBD1 (6 bases). The length of the CDR3 is 17 residues. CDR1 and CDR2 (germline): MNHEY, SVGAGI. V was trimmed by 2 bases and J by 0 bases, leaving 16 bases between them. In DNA form, the CDR3 reads TGTGCCAGCAGTTACCCTCGGCGGGGGGCCGCTAACTATGGCTACACCTTC. This sequence encodes CASSYPRRGAANYGYTF.